This entry lists 7 T cell receptor beta chains sequenced from one sample in a study of shared clonotypes between healthy human individuals. Clones were read by immunoSEQ multiplex PCR, and TCRdb kept only the in-frame ones, dropping some. The sample carries millions of clones, approximately 95% recorded once. The material sequenced was naive CD4+ T cells sorted from blood. Subset defined: CD45RA+ positively selected. Source of these receptors: a man younger than 35 in good health.

The chain joins TRBV2 to TRBJ1-2; TRBD1 aligns across 9 bases. Germline V gives CDR1 SNHLY, CDR2 FYNNEI. The CDR3 is 14 residues long. Germline trimming cut 5 bases from V and 7 bases from J; bases unmatched to any gene: 8. CDR3 amino acids: CASSIGTGHGGYTF. In DNA, the CDR3 is TGTGCCAGCAGTATCGGGACAGGGCACGGTGGCTACACCTTC.

The chain carries TRBV6-1 and TRBJ2-7, with unresolved D. Trimming pared 3 bases from V and 3 bases from J, leaving 15 bases between. The CDR3 is 15 amino acids. The germline V gene encodes CDR1 MNHNS and CDR2 SASEGT. The CDR3 spells CASSESLQPVYEQYF. CDR3 coding DNA: TGTGCCAGCAGTGAGTCGTTGCAGCCTGTCTACGAGCAGTACTTC.

This chain uses TRBV11-2 with TRBJ2-2; TRBD2 aligns across 7 bases. Unmatched junction bases numbered 4, after V lost 7 bases and J lost 2 bases. Per germline, CDR1 SGHAT and CDR2 FQNNGV. The length of the CDR3 is 14 residues. The CDR3 DNA follows: TGTGCCAGCACCCGGGGGGTAAACACCGGGGAGCTGTTTTTT. Translated, it gives CASTRGVNTGELFF.

The chain couples TRBV6-5 to TRBJ1-1; no firm D call. V dropped 6 bases and J dropped 4 bases, with 15 bases sitting between them. Looked up from germline, CDR1 is MNHEY and CDR2 is SVGAGI. This CDR3 has 14 amino acids. CDR3 sequence: CASRRAASGTEAFF. DNA for the CDR3: TGTGCCAGCAGGAGGGCAGCATCGGGCACTGAAGCTTTCTTT.

The rearrangement links TRBV9 to TRBJ2-1, with 7 bases fitting TRBD1. Trimming cost V 6 bases and J 5 bases; bases outside gene matches: 5. Germline loops: CDR1 SGDLS, CDR2 YYNGEE. The CDR3 is made up of 13 amino acids. CDR3 nucleotides: TGTGCCAGCACCCTTCAGGGGGACAATGAGCAGTTCTTC. Translating gives CASTLQGDNEQFF.

The chain recombines TRBV5-1 with TRBJ2-2; perhaps TRBD2 as D (6 bases). Germline V gene data show CDR1 as SGHRS and CDR2 as YFSETQ. With 5 bases removed from V and 6 bases from J, the gap between germline ends came to 17 bases. The CDR3 length is 15 residues. The CDR3 here is CASSFGGGVAGELFF. In nucleotides, the CDR3 is TGCGCCAGCAGTTTCGGAGGAGGGGTGGCCGGGGAGCTGTTTTTT.

The rearrangement joins TRBV6-1 to TRBJ2-5; D unclear. Germline values: CDR1 MNHNS, CDR2 SASEGT. The germline V and J ends were trimmed by 3 bases and 6 bases, with 17 bases remaining between them. The CDR3 is 15 amino acids. CDR3: CASSEASLGSKTQYF. In DNA form, the CDR3 reads TGTGCCAGCAGTGAGGCCTCTCTCGGGTCCAAGACCCAGTACTTC.